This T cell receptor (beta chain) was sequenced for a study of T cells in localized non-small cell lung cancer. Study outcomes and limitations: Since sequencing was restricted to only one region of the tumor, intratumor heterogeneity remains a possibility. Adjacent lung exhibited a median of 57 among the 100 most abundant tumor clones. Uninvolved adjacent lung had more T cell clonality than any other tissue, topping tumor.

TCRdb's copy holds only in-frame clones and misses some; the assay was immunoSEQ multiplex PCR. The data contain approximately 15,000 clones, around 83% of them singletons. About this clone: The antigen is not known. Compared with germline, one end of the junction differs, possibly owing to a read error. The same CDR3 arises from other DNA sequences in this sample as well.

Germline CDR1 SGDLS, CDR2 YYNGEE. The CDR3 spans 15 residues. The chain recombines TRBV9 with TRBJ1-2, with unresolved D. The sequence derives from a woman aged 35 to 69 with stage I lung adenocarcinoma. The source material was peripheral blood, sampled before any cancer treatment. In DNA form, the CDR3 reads TGTGCCAGCAGCGTAAACCCCCGGATTAACTATGGCTACACTTTC. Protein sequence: CASSVNPRINYGYTF.